Listed below are T cell receptor beta chains from one sample, sequenced in a study of T cell changes during pregnancy in multiple sclerosis. This table comes from immunoSEQ multiplex PCR, and its TCRdb copy is limited to in-frame clones, with some not included. Of around 51,000 clones detected, 93% appear once; the ten largest clones hold around 1.9%. Here the sequenced sample was peripheral blood, taken in the second trimester of pregnancy. Receptors were obtained from a female donor with multiple sclerosis, enrolled in a pregnancy study. The CDR3 runs from the conserved cysteine through the conserved F or W. Each record gives: CDR3 DNA, CDR3 protein, D gene, V gene, clone size, J gene. A D gene is named only where the DNA matches it firmly. Clone size is not always given. Where it is, it says once, few, many or a class for expanded clones.

TGTGCCAGCAGTGGACTAGCGGGAGGATACGAGCAGTACTTC,CASSGLAGGYEQYF,TRBD2,TRBV6-5,.,TRBJ2-7
TGTGCCAGCATGGAGGGGACTAGCAGCCAAGTAGCCAAAAACATTCAGTACTTC,CASMEGTSSQVAKNIQYF,TRBD2,TRBV2,.,TRBJ2-4
TGCGCCAGCAGCCAAGACGGGACTAGCGGGAGCCCCAGGACCCAGTACTTC,CASSQDGTSGSPRTQYF,TRBD2,TRBV4-3,.,TRBJ2-5
TGTGCCAGCAGCGTTCTTACTAGCGGGAGGCTCGGCTCCTACGAGCAGTACTTC,CASSVLTSGRLGSYEQYF,TRBD2,TRBV9,.,TRBJ2-7
TGTGCCAGCAGCTTAGGTGCGGGTGGGGAGACCCAGTACTTC,CASSLGAGGETQYF,.,TRBV7-2,few,TRBJ2-5
TGTGCCAGCAGCCGGCACCTAAGGGGCAGCTACAAAATCACAGATACGCAGTATTTT,CASSRHLRGSYKITDTQYF,.,TRBV2,.,TRBJ2-3
TGTGCCAGCAGCTTAGGCGGGGGTGGCAATCAGCCCCAGCATTTT,CASSLGGGGNQPQHF,.,TRBV7-8,.,TRBJ1-5
TGTGCCAGCAGTGAATATACAGGTTCAGGAAACACCATATATTTT,CASSEYTGSGNTIYF,.,TRBV25-1,.,TRBJ1-3
TGTGCCAGCAGTGAAGCTAGGACAGGGGGGAATGGCTACACCTTC,CASSEARTGGNGYTF,TRBD1,TRBV2,.,TRBJ1-2
TGTGCCAGCAGTTTATTAGCGGGGACAGATACGCAGTATTTT,CASSLLAGTDTQYF,TRBD2,TRBV28,.,TRBJ2-3
TGTGCCAGCAGTTTGACTCCGGGCCAAGAGACCCAGTACTTC,CASSLTPGQETQYF,.,TRBV27,.,TRBJ2-5
TGTGCCAGCAGCTTGGGACTAGCGGGGGCAACGGAGCAGTTCTTC,CASSLGLAGATEQFF,TRBD2,TRBV7-3,.,TRBJ2-1
TGTGCCAGCAGGTCGGGAAGGTTCACAGATACGCAGTATTTT,CASRSGRFTDTQYF,.,TRBV6-5,.,TRBJ2-3
TGTGCCAGCTCACCTCCAATCCGGGAGACCCAGTACTTC,CASSPPIRETQYF,.,TRBV18,.,TRBJ2-5
TGTGCCAGCAGCTTGAGAGGTGTCGGCACAGATACGCAGTATTTT,CASSLRGVGTDTQYF,.,TRBV7-9,.,TRBJ2-3
TGTGCCACCAGCAGAGATTTCGGTACCTACGAGCAGTACTTC,CATSRDFGTYEQYF,.,TRBV15,.,TRBJ2-7
TGCGCCAGCAGCCAACGGTCGGGGGGGCCTCCAGATACGCAGTATTTT,CASSQRSGGPPDTQYF,TRBD2,TRBV4-3,.,TRBJ2-3
TGTGCCAGCAGCCCCGAAGCGGGAGTCCTCAACAATGAGCAGTTCTTC,CASSPEAGVLNNEQFF,TRBD2,TRBV7-6,.,TRBJ2-1
TGTGCCAGCAGTGAAGCCTCTAGCGGGGGAGCCTATGAGCAGTTCTTC,CASSEASSGGAYEQFF,TRBD2,TRBV6-1,.,TRBJ2-1
TGCGCCAGCAGCTTACGGGGGGGCTTCGACACCGGGGAGCTGTTTTTT,CASSLRGGFDTGELFF,TRBD2,TRBV5-1,.,TRBJ2-2
TGCGCCAGCAGCCAACTCTGGACAGGGAAATATACGGACGAGCAGTACTTC,CASSQLWTGKYTDEQYF,TRBD1,TRBV4-1,.,TRBJ2-7
TGTGCCAGTAGTATGAGAGGGAACACCGGGGAGCTGTTTTTT,CASSMRGNTGELFF,.,TRBV19,.,TRBJ2-2
TGTGCCAGCAGCCAAACAGCGGGAGGGACCACAGATACGCAGTATTTT,CASSQTAGGTTDTQYF,TRBD2,TRBV4-2,.,TRBJ2-3
TGTGCCAGTGTGGGAGCGGGGGGTTACAATGAGCAGTTCTTC,CASVGAGGYNEQFF,TRBD2,TRBV6-1,.,TRBJ2-1
TGTGCCAGCAGTTCGGGGACTAGCGGGAGTTGGTATGAGCAGTACTTC,CASSSGTSGSWYEQYF,TRBD2,TRBV28,.,TRBJ2-7
TGTGCCAGTAGTATGGGGAGCTACGAGCAGTACTTC,CASSMGSYEQYF,.,TRBV19,.,TRBJ2-7
TGTGCCAGCAGCGCCTCAGGATACAATGAGCAGTTCTTC,CASSASGYNEQFF,.,TRBV13,once,TRBJ2-1
TGTGCCAGCAGCCCCTGGGTCGGACAGCTTAGGACCCAGGATGGCTACACCTTC,CASSPWVGQLRTQDGYTF,.,TRBV7-9,.,TRBJ1-2
TGTGCCAGCAGCTACGTGCGGACAGATACGCAGTATTTT,CASSYVRTDTQYF,.,TRBV7-9,.,TRBJ2-3
TGTGCCAGTAGTATGGCGGGTCCGAATCAGCCCCAGCATTTT,CASSMAGPNQPQHF,.,TRBV19,once,TRBJ1-5
TGTGCCAGCAGCGTTGGCTTGGGGCCGGAGCTAAACGAAAAACTGTTTTTT,CASSVGLGPELNEKLFF,.,TRBV9,.,TRBJ1-4
TGTGCCAGCAGCCGGGAGGGTTCCCTATCAGGGGAAAAACTGTTTTTT,CASSREGSLSGEKLFF,.,TRBV7-9,.,TRBJ1-4
TGCGCCAGCAGCCAGGGGACACCGGGACACGAGCAGTACTTC,CASSQGTPGHEQYF,.,TRBV5-1,.,TRBJ2-7
TGTGCCAGTAGGGAATCCGGGACAGGGACATACGAGCAGTACTTC,CASRESGTGTYEQYF,TRBD1,TRBV19,.,TRBJ2-7
TGTGCCAGCAGCGTCAGACAGGGGGCTTCAGCTAATGAAAAACTGTTTTTT,CASSVRQGASANEKLFF,TRBD1,TRBV7-2,.,TRBJ1-4
TGTGCCAGCAGCCCCCAGACAGGGACCAAATCGGGGGCCATATATTTT,CASSPQTGTKSGAIYF,TRBD1,TRBV7-9,.,TRBJ1-3
TGTGCCAGCAGCTTAGCCCCTATAGCGGGAGGGGGCACAGATACGCAGTATTTT,CASSLAPIAGGGTDTQYF,TRBD2,TRBV7-6,.,TRBJ2-3
TGTGCCAGTAGTAGAGGAGGAGAAGAGGAAGCTTTCTTT,CASSRGGEEEAFF,.,TRBV19,.,TRBJ1-1
TGTGCCTGGAGTGGACAGGGGAACACTGAAGCTTTCTTT,CAWSGQGNTEAFF,TRBD1,TRBV30,few,TRBJ1-1
TGTGCCAGTTCCGGACAGGGGAAAAATCAGCCCCAGCATTTT,CASSGQGKNQPQHF,TRBD1,TRBV27,once,TRBJ1-5
TGCGCCAGCGCTCCGGGGAAGGAGGGTACGCAGTATTTT,CASAPGKEGTQYF,.,TRBV5-1,.,TRBJ2-3
TGTGCCACCAGCAGAGATTGGGCCAGCCCCCAGCATTTT,CATSRDWASPQHF,.,TRBV15,few,TRBJ1-5
TGTGCCAGCAGTGATTATCCCAGGGAGGTCTATGGCTACACCTTC,CASSDYPREVYGYTF,.,TRBV6-1,.,TRBJ1-2
TGCGCCAGCAGCCGATCAGGGGATTTTAACTATGGCTACACCTTC,CASSRSGDFNYGYTF,.,TRBV4-1,.,TRBJ1-2
TGTGCCAGCAACCCCAGGGCCGAAGAGACCCAGTACTTC,CASNPRAEETQYF,.,TRBV7-9,.,TRBJ2-5
TGTGCCAGCTCAACATATAGCGGACAGGGGTTTGGTGGCTACACCTTC,CASSTYSGQGFGGYTF,TRBD1,TRBV18,.,TRBJ1-2
TGTGCCAGCAGTCGACTAGTCTCCTACAATGAGCAGTTCTTC,CASSRLVSYNEQFF,.,TRBV28,.,TRBJ2-1
TGTGCCAGCAGCTTCCAATCCTACGAGCAGTACTTC,CASSFQSYEQYF,.,TRBV7-2,.,TRBJ2-7